This paragraph reports one T cell receptor (beta chain). This entry is derived from a study of T cell changes during pregnancy in multiple sclerosis. The length of the CDR3 is 16 residues. Germline values: CDR1 SEHNR, CDR2 FQNEAQ (reference sequence). V lost 1 base and J lost 2, with 15 bases in between. Assay used: immunoSEQ multiplex PCR; TCRdb lists only in-frame clones, some missing. The table shows around 40,000 clones, with 89% occurring only once. The starting material was CD4+ T cells from peripheral blood mononuclear cells, obtained in the first trimester of pregnancy. This sequence joins TRBV7-9 and TRBJ2-7; maybe TRBD2 (7 bases). The receptor was isolated from a female donor with multiple sclerosis, enrolled in a pregnancy study. CDR3 sequence reads: CASSLVLSGDTYEQYF. DNA for the CDR3: TGTGCCAGCAGCTTAGTTTTGAGCGGGGACACCTACGAGCAGTACTTC.